This TCR beta chain was observed in a study of control samples from healthy donors and cancer patients. J was trimmed by 5 bases and V by 0 bases; bases with no gene match: 8. Germline V gene sequence: CDR1 SGDLS, CDR2 YYNGEE. This CDR3 comprises 17 residues. Using immunoSEQ multiplex PCR, the repertoire was profiled, and TCRdb retains in-frame clones only, with some absent. Of 120,000 to 150,000 clones in the sample, about 89% were seen once. V gene TRBV9 combines with J gene TRBJ2-3; 11 bases are shared with TRBD2. The specimen sequenced was blood. This TCR came from a man aged 18 to 29 in good health. The CDR3 DNA reads as TGTGCCAGCAGCGTAGGTTCTAGCGGGGGGTCAGGAGATACGCAGTATTTT. It codes for CASSVGSSGGSGDTQYF.